These 17 T cell receptor beta chains were all obtained from the same sample, sequenced in a study of OX40 agonist ivuxolimab in advanced cancers. The method was immunoSEQ multiplex PCR; TCRdb's version includes in-frame clones alone and lacks a portion of them. The repertoire holds more than 9,500 clones, with about four fifths as singletons. The sample in question was CD4+ or CD8+ T cells sorted from blood, obtained in a trial of the OX40 agonist ivuxolimab. The source is an adult with an advanced solid tumor such as melanoma, head and neck, liver or kidney cancer.

V gene TRBV10-1 combines with J gene TRBJ2-3; 7 bases map to TRBD1. Germline V gives CDR1 WNHNN, CDR2 SYGVQD (reference sequence). The length of the CDR3 is 18 residues. V lost 6 bases and J lost 4; bases outside the gene matches: 19. The CDR3 region has the DNA TGCGCCAGCAGCGGCGGAGCGATAGGGACAGAGGTACCAGATACGCAGTATTTT. Amino acids: CASSGGAIGTEVPDTQYF.

The V and J genes are TRBV6-1 and TRBJ2-1; D uncertain. V gave up 5 bases and J gave up 7 bases, with 6 bases separating them. Germline V gene sequence: CDR1 MNHNS, CDR2 SASEGT. The CDR3 consists of 11 residues. The CDR3 loop is CASSLGNEQFF. CDR3 in DNA: TGTGCCAGCAGTCTAGGGAATGAGCAGTTCTTC.

V is TRBV5-4 and J is TRBJ2-3; D unclear. The CDR3 runs to 18 residues. V was cut by 2 bases and J by 4 bases, with 23 bases left in between. Looked up from germline, CDR1 is SGHNT and CDR2 is YYREEE (reference sequence). CDR3 amino acids: CASSFYPPDFAVSDTQYF. As DNA, the CDR3 is TGTGCCAGCAGCTTCTACCCTCCCGACTTTGCCGTGTCAGATACGCAGTATTTT.

This sequence joins TRBV13 and TRBJ2-1; D is unresolved. CDR1 and CDR2 (germline): PRHDT, FYEKMQ (reference sequence). The germline V and J ends were trimmed by 2 bases and 1 base, with 12 bases remaining between them. The CDR3 is 16 amino acids. The CDR3, as DNA: TGTGCCAGCAGCTTACGGCGGAAAGGGTCCTACAATGAGCAGTTCTTC. Its protein product is CASSLRRKGSYNEQFF.

The gene calls are TRBV27 and TRBJ2-1; TRBD2 matches 9 bases. Germline CDR1 is MNHEY and CDR2 is SMNVEV (reference sequence). Unmatched junction bases numbered 4, after V lost 3 bases and J lost 1 base. The CDR3 loop spans 16 amino acids. CDR3 loop: CASSLWTSVSYNEQFF. Here the CDR3 DNA reads TGTGCCAGCAGTTTGTGGACTAGCGTGTCCTACAATGAGCAGTTCTTC.

The V gene is TRBV19, the J gene TRBJ2-2; the D gene is possibly TRBD1 (6 bases). Per germline, CDR1 LNHDA and CDR2 SQIVND (reference sequence). Trimming removed 2 bases from V and 6 bases from J, with 13 bases in between. The CDR3 length is 15 residues. CDR3: CASSINRAHAGELFF. CDR3 nucleotide sequence: TGTGCCAGTAGTATAAACAGGGCGCATGCCGGGGAGCTGTTTTTT.

This chain links TRBV7-3 with TRBJ2-3; no firm D call. The V end was cut by 8 bases, the J end by 4 bases, with 13 bases between. Germline V gene lookup returns CDR1 SGHTA and CDR2 FQGTGA. The CDR3 runs 13 residues. The CDR3, as DNA: TGTGCCAGCGCCCCGACTGTCTCAGATACGCAGTATTTT. Amino acids: CASAPTVSDTQYF.

This clone was recorded once. The rearrangement links TRBV13 to TRBJ1-1; D is ambiguous. The germline V gene has CDR1 PRHDT and CDR2 FYEKMQ (reference sequence). The CDR3 consists of 16 residues. V was shortened by 4 bases and J by 1 base, with 16 bases between the two germline ends. Here the CDR3 DNA reads TGTGCCAGCAGCTACGGGGTTTTGGCGGCGAACACTGAAGCTTTCTTT. It codes for CASSYGVLAANTEAFF.

The chain carries TRBV28 and TRBJ2-7, with 11 bases matching TRBD1. This CDR3 contains 16 residues. Trimming removed 1 base from V and 2 bases from J; junction bases left unmatched: 4. Germline V CDR1 and CDR2: MDHEN, SYDVKM. The CDR3: CASSLSLGQGAYEQYF. The CDR3 DNA is TGTGCCAGCAGTTTATCCCTGGGACAGGGGGCCTACGAGCAGTACTTC.

This chain connects TRBV4-1 to TRBJ1-1; TRBD1 is a possible D gene (5 bases). V dropped 4 bases and J dropped 4 bases, with 7 bases sitting between them. This CDR3 is 12 amino acids long. Germline assignment: CDR1 MGHRA and CDR2 YSYEKL. CDR3 coding DNA: TGCGCCAGCAGCCCCGACAGCACTGAAGCTTTCTTT. Translating gives CASSPDSTEAFF.

J is TRBJ2-7 and V is TRBV5-1, with TRBD2 as a possible D gene (5 bases). Between the trimmed V and J ends, which lost 4 bases and 4 bases, there was a span of 21 bases. This CDR3 region has 16 residues. From germline, CDR1 is SGHRS and CDR2 YFSETQ. CDR3 residues: CASSPEEPLLGYEQYF. CDR3 DNA: TGCGCCAGCAGCCCGGAGGAGCCTCTATTAGGGTACGAGCAGTACTTC.

A single count supports this clone. This chain uses TRBV27 with TRBJ2-2; D gene ambiguous. The CDR3 is 12 amino acids. The V end was cut by 3 bases, the J end by 6 bases, with 5 bases between. Germline lookup yields CDR1 MNHEY and CDR2 SMNVEV (reference sequence). CDR3 in amino acids: CASSFGSGELFF. The CDR3 coding sequence is TGTGCCAGCAGTTTCGGTTCCGGGGAGCTGTTTTTT.

This chain links TRBV28 with TRBJ1-3; D may be TRBD1 (6 bases). The CDR3 has 15 amino acids. V was pared by 6 bases and J by 0 bases, with 12 bases between. Germline CDR1 reads MDHEN; CDR2 reads SYDVKM. This chain's CDR3 is CASRSQGLSGNTIYF. The DNA of the CDR3 is TGTGCCAGCAGGTCACAGGGACTCTCTGGAAACACCATATATTTT.

The CDR3 here is CASSLGAPGENTEAFF. CDR3 coding DNA: TGTGCCAGCAGTTTAGGGGCCCCCGGGGAGAACACTGAAGCTTTCTTT. The chain has TRBV27 and TRBJ1-1; D is perhaps TRBD1 (5 bases). The CDR3 sequence is 16 residues long. Germline V gene sequence: CDR1 MNHEY, CDR2 SMNVEV (reference sequence). The V end lost 2 bases, the J end lost 1 base, and 14 bases lay between the germline ends.

The rearrangement links TRBV7-6 to TRBJ2-7; D is possibly TRBD1 or TRBD2 (5 bases each). V shed 1 base and J shed 4 bases, with 17 bases lying between them. The CDR3 sequence is 16 residues long. CDR1 is SGHVS and CDR2 is FNYEAQ in the germline V gene. The CDR3 DNA reads TGTGCCAGCAGCTTAGGATTGGGGGATCCCCCGTACGAGCAGTACTTC. It translates to CASSLGLGDPPYEQYF.

The chain is built from TRBV6-1 and TRBJ2-7, with D perhaps given as TRBD1 or TRBD2 (5 bases each). The CDR3 is made up of 14 amino acids. The germline CDR1 and CDR2 sequences are MNHNS and SASEGT. V lost 5 bases and J lost 5, with 16 bases in between. CDR3 DNA: TGTGCCAGCAGTTTACAACTAGGGGTTGACGAGCAGTACTTC. It translates to CASSLQLGVDEQYF.

The chain joins TRBV5-1 to TRBJ2-7, with TRBD2 as a possible D gene (6 bases). The V gene's germline CDR1 is SGHRS and CDR2 YFSETQ. V dropped 1 base and J dropped 1 base, with 9 bases sitting between them. CDR3 length: 14 residues. The CDR3 DNA sequence: TGCGCCAGCAGCTTGATCGCGGGGTCCTACGAGCAGTACTTC. Its translation: CASSLIAGSYEQYF.